This entry lists 21 T cell receptor beta chains sequenced from one sample in a study of OX40 agonist ivuxolimab in advanced cancers. Assay used: immunoSEQ multiplex PCR; TCRdb lists only in-frame clones, some missing. This sample has tens of thousands of clones; over 75% occur once, and the top ten carry over 15%. The starting material was CD4+ or CD8+ T cells sorted from blood, obtained in a trial of the OX40 agonist ivuxolimab. All receptors come from an adult with an advanced solid tumor such as melanoma, head and neck, liver or kidney cancer.

For the CDR3, the DNA is TGTGCCAGCAGCTTCCGTGCGGGCCGGGGCACCGGGGAGCTGTTTTTT. Protein: CASSFRAGRGTGELFF. The J gene is TRBJ2-2, the V gene TRBV7-2; possible D gene TRBD2, 5 bases. Germline loops: CDR1 SGHTA, CDR2 FQGNSA. V was shortened by 3 bases and J by 4 bases, with 15 bases between the two germline ends. The CDR3 sequence is 16 residues long. The whole variable domain, filled in from reference TRBV7-2 and TRBJ2-2, reads GAGVSQSPSNKVTEKGKDVELRCDPISGHTALYWYRQSLGQGLEFLIYFQGNSAPDKSGLPSDRFSAERTGGSVSTLTIQRTQQEDSAVYLCASSFRAGRGTGELFFGEGSRLTVL.

As regards this clone: Compared with germline, one end of the junction differs, possibly owing to a read error. The rearrangement links TRBV7-9 to TRBJ2-1, with 10 nucleotides matching TRBD2. The CDR3 spans 15 residues. Looked up from germline, CDR1 is SEHNR and CDR2 is FQNEAQ (reference sequence). CDR3 residues: CASTGLADSYNEQFF. The CDR3 bases are TGTGCGAGCACAGGACTAGCGGATTCCTACAATGAGCAGTTCTTC.

V and J are TRBV14 and TRBJ2-5; 9 bases are shared with TRBD1. With 3 bases clipped from V and 0 bases from J, the junction kept 11 bases outside the gene matches. The germline gives CDR1 SGHDN, CDR2 FVKESK. There are 18 residues in the CDR3. CDR3 sequence reads: CASSHRSGDRGYQETQYF. DNA of the CDR3: TGTGCCAGCAGCCATCGATCTGGAGACAGGGGGTACCAAGAGACCCAGTACTTC. Supplemented by reference TRBV14 and TRBJ2-5, the full variable domain reads EAGVTQFPSHSVIEKGQTVTLRCDPISGHDNLYWYRRVMGKEIKFLLHFVKESKQDESGMPNNRFLAERTGGTYSTLKVQPAELEDSGVYFCASSHRSGDRGYQETQYFGPGTRLLVL.

V and J are TRBV10-3 and TRBJ2-1; possible D gene TRBD2, 5 bases. The CDR3 runs 11 residues. Trimming took off 11 bases at V and 7 bases at J, with 12 bases between the two ends. Germline V gives CDR1 ENHRY, CDR2 SYGVKD. The chain's CDR3 is CAGGGLNEQFF. The CDR3 region has the DNA TGTGCCGGAGGCGGGCTGAATGAGCAGTTCTTC.

The V call is TRBV30, the J call TRBJ1-2; 7 nucleotides line up with TRBD1. The CDR3 has 14 residues. In germline, CDR1 is GTSNPN, CDR2 SVGIG (reference sequence). With 3 bases clipped from V and 4 bases from J, the junction kept 8 bases outside the gene matches. This chain's CDR3 is CAWSPGQATYGYTF. The CDR3 DNA sequence: TGTGCCTGGAGCCCAGGACAGGCTACCTATGGCTACACCTTC.

This rearrangement joins TRBV5-1 to TRBJ2-3; 9 nucleotides align to TRBD1. The CDR3 totals 18 residues. Per the germline V gene, CDR1 is SGHRS and CDR2 is YFSETQ. Unmatched junction bases numbered 13, after V lost 0 bases and J lost 5 bases. CDR3 nucleotide sequence: TGCGCCAGCAGCTTGGAAGGTATAAGGGACAGGGATTTAGATACGCAGTATTTT. The encoded protein is CASSLEGIRDRDLDTQYF.

V usage is TRBV27 and J usage is TRBJ2-7; D is possibly TRBD2 (6 bases). The length of the CDR3 is 13 residues. Trimming pared 3 bases from V and 1 base from J, leaving 7 bases between. The V gene's germline CDR1 is MNHEY and CDR2 SMNVEV (reference sequence). CDR3: CASSLGLSYEQYF. Written as DNA, the CDR3 is TGTGCCAGCAGTTTGGGACTGTCCTACGAGCAGTACTTC.

The chain recombines TRBV6-5 with TRBJ1-1; no clear D. Germline V gene lookup returns CDR1 MNHEY and CDR2 SVGAGI. The CDR3 covers 12 residues. V lost 4 bases, J lost 7 bases, and 10 bases lay in between. The CDR3 bases are TGTGCCAGCAGTTTGGGGTCGGGTGAAGCTTTCTTT. It specifies CASSLGSGEAFF.

This chain uses TRBV7-2 with TRBJ2-7; TRBD2 matches 7 bases. J was trimmed by 0 bases and V by 1 base; bases with no gene match: 15. The CDR3 has 19 residues. CDR1 and CDR2 (germline): SGHTA, FQGNSA. CDR3 protein: CASSLGPHLFGGISYEQYF. For the CDR3, the DNA is TGTGCCAGCAGCTTAGGGCCCCACCTCTTCGGGGGGATCTCCTACGAGCAGTACTTC. The whole variable domain, remainder taken from reference TRBV7-2 and TRBJ2-7, is GAGVSQSPSNKVTEKGKDVELRCDPISGHTALYWYRQSLGQGLEFLIYFQGNSAPDKSGLPSDRFSAERTGGSVSTLTIQRTQQEDSAVYLCASSLGPHLFGGISYEQYFGPGTRLTVT.

The chain links TRBV5-1 to TRBJ2-1; D gene unclear. From germline, CDR1 is SGHRS and CDR2 YFSETQ. This CDR3 has 14 amino acids. The V and J ends lost 6 bases and 3 bases respectively, with 13 bases between them. For the CDR3, the DNA is TGCGCCAGCATGGGGAATCGAATCTACAATGAGCAGTTCTTC. Its protein product is CASMGNRIYNEQFF.

CDR3 bases: TGTGCCAGCAGCTTGCAGGGGAGAAGAAATCAGCCCCAGCATTTT. Translated: CASSLQGRRNQPQHF. The V call is TRBV5-6, the J call TRBJ1-5, with D perhaps TRBD1 (6 bases). V was pared by 1 base and J by 4 bases, with 12 bases between. The germline V gene encodes CDR1 SGHDT and CDR2 YYEEEE. This CDR3 region has 15 residues.

The J gene is TRBJ2-1, the V gene TRBV7-9; D possibly corresponds to TRBD2 (6 bases). CDR1 and CDR2 from the germline V gene are SEHNR and FQNEAQ (reference sequence). Trimming left V 5 bases short and J 5 bases short, with 13 bases between. This CDR3 has 14 residues. CDR3 in DNA: TGTGCCAGCAGCCAACGACTAGAACACAATGAGCAGTTCTTC. Protein sequence: CASSQRLEHNEQFF.

This chain uses TRBV4-3 with TRBJ1-6; D is uncertain. The CDR3 sequence is 13 residues long. Trimming removed 1 base from V and 7 bases from J, with 5 bases in between. Germline CDR1 reads LGHNA; CDR2 reads YSLEER. CDR3 sequence (DNA): TGCGCCAGCAGCCAAGTCTCCAATTCACCCCTCCACTTT. It specifies CASSQVSNSPLHF.

V gene TRBV5-1 combines with J gene TRBJ2-7; tentative D call: TRBD1 (6 bases). CDR3 size: 14 residues. Germline CDR1 SGHRS, CDR2 YFSETQ. V was cut by 3 bases and J by 3 bases, with 13 bases left in between. As DNA, the CDR3 is TGCGCCAGCAGCTCGTGGACGGGACACTACGAGCAGTACTTC. Protein: CASSSWTGHYEQYF.

The DNA for the CDR3 is TGTGCCAGCAGCCTTGACAGGGGAGAAGGCACAGATACGCAGTATTTT. The encoded protein is CASSLDRGEGTDTQYF. The gene calls are TRBV13 and TRBJ2-3, with 8 bases identical to TRBD1. V lost 5 bases, J lost 1 base, and 8 bases stayed unmatched. Germline V lookup: CDR1 PRHDT, CDR2 FYEKMQ (reference sequence). The CDR3 contains 16 residues.

This clone showed up just once. This chain links TRBV4-2 with TRBJ2-2; 11 bases match TRBD2. CDR3 size: 16 residues. Germline V gene lookup returns CDR1 LGHNA and CDR2 YNFKEQ. Unmatched junction bases numbered 6, after V lost 2 bases and J lost 7 bases. CDR3 protein: CASSQTSGSGGGELFF. In DNA, the CDR3 is TGTGCCAGCAGCCAAACTAGCGGGAGCGGGGGCGGGGAGCTGTTTTTT.

The J gene is TRBJ2-1, the V gene TRBV7-2; 11 positions match TRBD2. Unmatched junction bases numbered 9, after V lost 1 base and J lost 4 bases. Germline-derived CDR1 and CDR2 are SGHTA and FQGNSA. The CDR3 contains 18 residues. The CDR3 here is CASSLGLAGQPKYNEQFF. In DNA, the CDR3 is TGTGCCAGCAGCTTAGGACTAGCGGGGCAGCCAAAGTACAATGAGCAGTTCTTC. Using reference TRBV7-2 and TRBJ2-1 for the parts outside the CDR3, the full variable domain is GAGVSQSPSNKVTEKGKDVELRCDPISGHTALYWYRQSLGQGLEFLIYFQGNSAPDKSGLPSDRFSAERTGGSVSTLTIQRTQQEDSAVYLCASSLGLAGQPKYNEQFFGPGTRLTVL.

The gene calls are TRBV13 and TRBJ2-1; possible D gene TRBD1, 5 bases. V was cut by 5 bases and J by 3 bases, with 11 bases left in between. CDR1 is PRHDT and CDR2 is FYEKMQ in the germline V gene (reference sequence). The CDR3 extends over 14 amino acids. The CDR3 coding sequence is TGTGCCAGCAGCCCCAGGGTTTTCTACAATGAGCAGTTCTTC. Its translation: CASSPRVFYNEQFF.

V gene TRBV5-4 combines with J gene TRBJ1-3; no reliable D call. The CDR3 length is 13 residues. V shed 1 base and J shed 8 bases, with 10 bases lying between them. From germline, CDR1 is SGHNT and CDR2 YYREEE (reference sequence). CDR3 region: CASSLQTLDTIYF. The CDR3 DNA follows: TGTGCCAGCAGCTTGCAAACATTGGACACCATATATTTT.

The gene calls are TRBV19 and TRBJ1-1, with 7 positions matching TRBD1. This CDR3 has 13 amino acids. Germline CDR1 reads LNHDA; CDR2 reads SQIVND (reference sequence). Trimming took 10 bases from V and 1 from J; bases not matched to a gene: 6. The chain's CDR3 is CATRDSPNTEAFF. The CDR3 bases are TGTGCCACCCGGGACAGCCCGAACACTGAAGCTTTCTTT. Looking up the rest from reference TRBV19 and TRBJ1-1 gives the full variable domain: DGGITQSPKYLFRKEGQNVTLSCEQNLNHDAMYWYRQDPGQGLRLIYYSQIVNDFQKGDIAEGYSVSREKKESFPLTVTSAQKNPTAFYLCATRDSPNTEAFFGQGTRLTVV.

The rearrangement links TRBV4-3 to TRBJ1-1; D unresolved. V was shortened by 2 bases and J by 4 bases, with 11 bases between the two germline ends. Germline CDR1 reads LGHNA; CDR2 reads YSLEER. The CDR3 runs to 14 residues. This chain's CDR3 is CASSQIPKSTEAFF. Written as DNA, the CDR3 is TGCGCCAGCAGCCAAATTCCTAAAAGCACTGAAGCTTTCTTT.